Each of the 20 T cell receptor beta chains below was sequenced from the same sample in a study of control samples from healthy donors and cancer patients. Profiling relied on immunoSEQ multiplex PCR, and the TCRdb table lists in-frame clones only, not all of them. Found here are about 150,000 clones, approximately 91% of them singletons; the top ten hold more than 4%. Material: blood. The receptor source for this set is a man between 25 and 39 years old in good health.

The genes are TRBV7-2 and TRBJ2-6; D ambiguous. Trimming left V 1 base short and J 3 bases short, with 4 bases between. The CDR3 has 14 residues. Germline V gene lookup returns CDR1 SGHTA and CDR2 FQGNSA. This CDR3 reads CASSLELGANVLTF. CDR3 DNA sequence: TGTGCCAGCAGCTTAGAACTTGGGGCCAACGTCCTGACTTTC.

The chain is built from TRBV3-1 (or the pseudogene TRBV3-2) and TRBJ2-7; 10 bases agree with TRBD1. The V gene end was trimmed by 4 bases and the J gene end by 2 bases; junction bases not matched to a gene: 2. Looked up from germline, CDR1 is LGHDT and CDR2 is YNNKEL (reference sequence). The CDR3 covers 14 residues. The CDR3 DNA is TGTGCCAGCAGCCTGGGACAGGGGCCCTACGAGCAGTACTTC. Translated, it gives CASSLGQGPYEQYF.

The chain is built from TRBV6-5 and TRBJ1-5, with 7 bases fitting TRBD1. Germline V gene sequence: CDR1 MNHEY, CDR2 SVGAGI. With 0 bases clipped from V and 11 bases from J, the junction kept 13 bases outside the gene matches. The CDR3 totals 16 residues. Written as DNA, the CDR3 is TGTGCCAGCAGTTACTCTACAGGGGCGTCGGTCGGGGCCCAGCATTTT. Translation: CASSYSTGASVGAQHF.

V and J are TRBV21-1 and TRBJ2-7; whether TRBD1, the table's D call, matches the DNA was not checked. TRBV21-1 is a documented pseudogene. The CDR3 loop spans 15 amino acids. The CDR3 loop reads CASSKAAGQTYEQYF. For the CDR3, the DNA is TGTGCCAGCAGCAAAGCCGCGGGACAGACCTACGAGCAGTACTTC.

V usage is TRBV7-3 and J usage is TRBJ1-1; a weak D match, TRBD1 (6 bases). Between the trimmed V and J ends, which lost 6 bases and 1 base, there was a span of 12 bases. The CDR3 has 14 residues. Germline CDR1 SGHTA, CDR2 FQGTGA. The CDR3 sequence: CASRGGNSNTEAFF. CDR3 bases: TGTGCCAGCAGGGGGGGCAATTCGAACACTGAAGCTTTCTTT.

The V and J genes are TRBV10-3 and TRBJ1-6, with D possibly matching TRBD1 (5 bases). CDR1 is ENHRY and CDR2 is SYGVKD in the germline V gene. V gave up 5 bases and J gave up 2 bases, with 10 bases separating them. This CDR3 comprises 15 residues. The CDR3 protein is CAISRQGTYNSPLHF. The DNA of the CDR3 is TGTGCCATCAGTCGTCAGGGAACCTATAATTCACCCCTCCACTTT.

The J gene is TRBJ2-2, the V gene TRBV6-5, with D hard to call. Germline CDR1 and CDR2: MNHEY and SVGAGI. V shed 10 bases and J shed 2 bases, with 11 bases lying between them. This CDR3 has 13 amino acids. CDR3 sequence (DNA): TGTGCCACCCCGTCTGATAACACCGGGGAGCTGTTTTTT. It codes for CATPSDNTGELFF.

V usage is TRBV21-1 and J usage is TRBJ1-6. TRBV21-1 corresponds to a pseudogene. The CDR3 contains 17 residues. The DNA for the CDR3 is TGTGCCAGCAGCAAAGGCCCGGGGAGCTCCTATAATTCACCCCTCCACTTT. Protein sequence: CASSKGPGSSYNSPLHF.

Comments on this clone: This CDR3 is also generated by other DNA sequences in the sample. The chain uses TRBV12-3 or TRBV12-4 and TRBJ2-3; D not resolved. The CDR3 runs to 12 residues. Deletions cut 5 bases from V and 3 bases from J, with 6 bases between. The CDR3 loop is CASSLGTDTQYF. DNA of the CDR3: TGTGCCAGCAGTCTGGGAACAGATACGCAGTATTTT.

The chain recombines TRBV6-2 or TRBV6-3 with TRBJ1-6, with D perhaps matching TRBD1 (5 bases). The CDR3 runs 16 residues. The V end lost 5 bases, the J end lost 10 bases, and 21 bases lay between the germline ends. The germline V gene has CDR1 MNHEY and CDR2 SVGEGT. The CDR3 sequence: CASSRVPGRAGSPLHF. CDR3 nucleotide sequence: TGTGCCAGCAGTCGAGTCCCCGGCAGGGCGGGCTCACCCCTCCACTTT.

The CDR3 DNA follows: TGTGCCATCAGTGAGACGGGGGGGGAGCTGTTTTTT. Translating it yields CAISETGGELFF. The chain employs TRBV10-3 and TRBJ2-2, with D perhaps TRBD2 (5 bases). V was cut by 2 bases and J by 8 bases, with 6 bases left in between. In germline, CDR1 is ENHRY, CDR2 SYGVKD. The CDR3 has 12 residues.

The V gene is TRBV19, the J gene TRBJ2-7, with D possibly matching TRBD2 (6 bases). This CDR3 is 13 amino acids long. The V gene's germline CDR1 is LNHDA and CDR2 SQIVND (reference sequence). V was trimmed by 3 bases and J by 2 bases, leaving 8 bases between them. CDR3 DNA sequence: TGTGCCAGTAGTATTTCGGGAGCCTACGAGCAGTACTTC. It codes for CASSISGAYEQYF.

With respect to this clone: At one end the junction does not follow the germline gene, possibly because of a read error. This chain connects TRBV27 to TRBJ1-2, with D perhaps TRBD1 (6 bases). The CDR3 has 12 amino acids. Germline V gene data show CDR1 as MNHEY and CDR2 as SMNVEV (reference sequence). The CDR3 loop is CASRRGYYSYTF. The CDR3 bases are TGTGCCAGTAGGAGGGGGTACTATAGCTACACCTTC.

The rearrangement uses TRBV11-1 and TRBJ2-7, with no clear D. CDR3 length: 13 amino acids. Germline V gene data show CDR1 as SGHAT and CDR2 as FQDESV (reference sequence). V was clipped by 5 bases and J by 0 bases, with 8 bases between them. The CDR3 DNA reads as TGTGCCAGCAGCCCTAATCCCTCCTACGAGCAGTACTTC. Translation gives CASSPNPSYEQYF.

The CDR3 DNA reads as TGTGCCTGGAGTGTAATCGGTACAGGGGGCTTTCGGTATGAGCAGTTCTTC. This encodes CAWSVIGTGGFRYEQFF. The V call is TRBV30, the J call TRBJ2-1, with TRBD1 matching 9 bases. V trimming: 0 bases; J trimming: 8 bases; junction bases outside the gene matches: 14. The CDR3 loop spans 17 amino acids. The germline V gene has CDR1 GTSNPN and CDR2 SVGIG (reference sequence).

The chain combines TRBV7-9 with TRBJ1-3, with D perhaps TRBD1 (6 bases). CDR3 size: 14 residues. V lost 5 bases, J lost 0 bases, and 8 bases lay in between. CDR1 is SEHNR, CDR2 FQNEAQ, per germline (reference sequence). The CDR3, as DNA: TGTGCCAGCAGCCGGACAGACTCTGGAAACACCATATATTTT. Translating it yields CASSRTDSGNTIYF.

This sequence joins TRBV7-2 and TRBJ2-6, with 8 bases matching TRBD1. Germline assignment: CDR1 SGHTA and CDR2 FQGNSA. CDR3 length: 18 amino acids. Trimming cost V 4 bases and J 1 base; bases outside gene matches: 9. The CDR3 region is CASSSPGGSWSGANVLTF. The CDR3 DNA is TGTGCCAGCAGCTCTCCAGGGGGCAGTTGGTCTGGGGCCAACGTCCTGACTTTC.

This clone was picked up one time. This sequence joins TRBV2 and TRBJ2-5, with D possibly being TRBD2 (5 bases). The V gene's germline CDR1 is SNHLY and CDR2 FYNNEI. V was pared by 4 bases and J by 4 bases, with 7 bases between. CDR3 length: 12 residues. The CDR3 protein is CASSVEGETQYF. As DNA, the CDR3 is TGTGCCAGCAGTGTTGAGGGAGAGACCCAGTACTTC.

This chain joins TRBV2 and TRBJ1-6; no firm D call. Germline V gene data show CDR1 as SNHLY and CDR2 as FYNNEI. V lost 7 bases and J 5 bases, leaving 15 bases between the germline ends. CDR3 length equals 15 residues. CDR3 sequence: CASTPTRIHNSPLHF. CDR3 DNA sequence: TGTGCCAGCACCCCCACGAGGATACATAATTCACCCCTCCACTTT.

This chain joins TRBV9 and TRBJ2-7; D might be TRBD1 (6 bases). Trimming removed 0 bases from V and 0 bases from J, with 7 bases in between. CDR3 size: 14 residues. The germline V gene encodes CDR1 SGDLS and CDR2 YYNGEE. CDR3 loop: CASSVGGHSYEQYF. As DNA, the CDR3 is TGTGCCAGCAGCGTAGGGGGGCACTCCTACGAGCAGTACTTC.